The 14 T cell receptor beta chains given below trace back to one sample, sequenced in a study of CDR3 diversity in severe acne. MiXCR was run by TCRdb on the PCR reads, yielding one entry per CDR3 protein. The sample includes some 84,000 distinct CDR3 sequences, under 60% seen only once; the top ten take roughly an eighth. What was sequenced was blood. Receptors originate from a male donor in good health, without acne.

This clonotype has a count of ten or more. This chain joins TRBV18 and TRBJ2-5; no definite D call. The CDR3 has 15 amino acids. V shed 3 bases and J shed 3 bases, with 14 bases lying between them. Germline V gene lookup returns CDR1 KGHSH and CDR2 LQKENI. The chain's CDR3 is CASSPQTGRKETQYF. The CDR3 DNA sequence: TGTGCCAGCTCACCCCAGACTGGCAGGAAAGAGACCCAGTACTTC.

This clonotype was picked up many times. The chain recombines TRBV6-5 with TRBJ1-3; the D gene is possibly TRBD1 (6 bases). The germline V and J ends were trimmed by 0 bases and 2 bases, with 11 bases remaining between them. The CDR3 spans 16 residues. CDR1 and CDR2 (germline): MNHEY, SVGAGI. This chain's CDR3 is CASSYSEGVAGNTIYF. The DNA for the CDR3 is TGTGCCAGCAGTTACTCGGAGGGGGTGGCTGGAAACACCATATATTTT.

Many counts were recorded for this clonotype. Germline and junction disagree at one end, which may indicate a read error. V is TRBV7-9 and J is TRBJ1-5; D remains unclear. Germline assignment: CDR1 SEHNR and CDR2 FQNEAQ (reference sequence). This CDR3 region has 14 residues. CDR3 DNA: TGTACCAGCAGCTTATCGCGGGACAATCAGCCCCAGCATTTT. Residues: CTSSLSRDNQPQHF.

This chain connects TRBV7-2 to TRBJ2-5, with D perhaps TRBD1 (5 bases). In germline, CDR1 is SGHTA, CDR2 FQGNSA. The CDR3 sequence is 12 residues long. V lost 5 bases and J lost 5, with 9 bases in between. The CDR3 reads CASSRRVETQYF. In DNA form, the CDR3 reads TGTGCCAGCAGCCGCAGGGTGGAGACCCAGTACTTC.

In the case of this clonotype: A junction end diverges from the germline sequence, so it may reflect a read error. V usage is TRBV7-8 and J usage is TRBJ2-2; a possible D gene is TRBD2 (5 bases). This CDR3 is built from 15 residues. Germline loops: CDR1 SGHVS, CDR2 FQNEAQ. Here the CDR3 reads CASRPLRIYPGELSW. CDR3 sequence (DNA): TGTGCCAGTAGGCCCCTGCGTATTTATCCCGGGGAGCTGTCTTGG.

This clonotype was counted only a few times. This chain joins TRBV7-8 and TRBJ1-4, with D maybe TRBD1 (5 bases). Germline CDR1 SGHVS, CDR2 FQNEAQ. CDR3 length: 12 residues. The V and J ends lost 1 base and 12 bases respectively, with 9 bases between them. CDR3: CASSLVQGELFF. In nucleotides, the CDR3 is TGTGCCAGCAGCTTAGTTCAGGGTGAACTGTTTTTT.

Comments on this clonotype: Compared with germline, one end of the junction differs, possibly owing to a read error. This chain joins TRBV24-1 and TRBJ2-7, with a tentative D call TRBD1 (6 bases). This CDR3 is built from 15 residues. The germline V gene has CDR1 KGHDR and CDR2 SFDVKD. The DNA for the CDR3 is TGTGCCACCAGTGATTCGACAGGATACCACCACGAGCACTACTTC. This encodes CATSDSTGYHHEHYF.

This clonotype appeared a few times. The chain joins TRBV10-3 to TRBJ1-6; 9 positions agree with TRBD1. Losses at the gene ends were 3 bases for V and 9 bases for J; bases not matched to a gene: 6. The length of the CDR3 is 15 residues. Germline CDR1 reads ENHRY; CDR2 reads SYGVKD. CDR3 DNA sequence: TGTGCCATCAGTGACGGACCGGACAGGGGTTCACCCCTCCACTTT. Encoded protein: CAISDGPDRGSPLHF.

V gene TRBV10-3 combines with J gene TRBJ2-7; possible D gene TRBD2, 6 bases. Trimming stripped 8 bases from V and 2 bases from J, with 16 bases between. CDR3 length equals 14 residues. Germline V gene data show CDR1 as ENHRY and CDR2 as SYGVKD. CDR3 amino acids: CAIGFGSLTYEQYF. DNA for the CDR3: TGTGCCATCGGGTTCGGGAGCTTAACCTACGAGCAGTACTTC.

This chain joins TRBV25-1 and TRBJ1-1; D possibly corresponds to TRBD1 (5 bases). V was cut by 6 bases and J by 3 bases, with 17 bases left in between. This CDR3 comprises 15 residues. The germline V gene encodes CDR1 MGHDK and CDR2 SYGVNS. This CDR3 is CASSLLRAGYTEAFF. CDR3 DNA: TGTGCCAGCAGCTTACTCCGGGCAGGGTACACTGAAGCTTTCTTT. Together with reference TRBV25-1 and TRBJ1-1, the CDR3 gives the full variable domain: EADIYQTPRYLVIGTGKKITLECSQTMGHDKMYWYQQDPGMELHLIHYSYGVNSTEKGDLSSESTVSRIRTEHFPLTLESARPSHTSQYLCASSLLRAGYTEAFFGQGTRLTVV.

The CDR3 DNA sequence: TGTGCCAGCAGCTTAGACCGGGGGGGTCAGCCCCAGCATTTT. Translated: CASSLDRGGQPQHF. The J gene is TRBJ1-5, the V gene TRBV7-2, with D possibly being TRBD1 (5 bases). The CDR3 extends over 14 amino acids. Trimming took 1 base from V and 6 from J, leaving 10 bases between them. Germline values: CDR1 SGHTA, CDR2 FQGNSA.

The sample holds many counts of this clonotype. CDR3 nucleotides: TGTGCCAGCAGTGAACGGGGAAACACTGAAGCTTTCTTT. Residues: CASSERGNTEAFF. The V call is TRBV2, the J call TRBJ1-1; D not certain. The germline CDR1 and CDR2 sequences are SNHLY and FYNNEI. The CDR3 extends over 13 amino acids. V was clipped by 2 bases and J by 2 bases, with 6 bases between them.

The J gene is TRBJ1-5, the V gene TRBV25-1; D unresolved. CDR3 length: 14 residues. CDR1 and CDR2 (germline): MGHDK, SYGVNS. With 2 bases removed from V and 5 bases from J, the gap between germline ends came to 10 bases. This chain's CDR3 is CASSEAQSYQPQHF. The CDR3 coding sequence is TGTGCCAGCAGTGAAGCGCAGAGTTATCAGCCCCAGCATTTT.

The V and J genes are TRBV12-3 or TRBV12-4 and TRBJ1-4, with D hard to call. The V and J ends lost 2 bases and 4 bases respectively, with 8 bases between them. There are 14 residues in the CDR3. In DNA, the CDR3 is TGTGCCAGCAGTTTACGCAGTTATAATGAAAAACTGTTTTTT. This translates into CASSLRSYNEKLFF.